These 21 T cell receptor beta chains were sequenced from one sample in a study of Ad26.COV2.S vaccination and SARS-CoV-2 variants. TCRdb's copy holds only in-frame clones and misses some; the assay was immunoSEQ multiplex PCR. The top ten hold nearly 1.5% of the sample, which has roughly 700,000 clones, 89% seen once. Regarding treatment: 15 to 20 received Ad26.COV2.S at low or high dose, single or two shots; several received placebo; per-sample allocation not given. Samples were taken on day 63 after the first vaccine or placebo injection. The specimen was peripheral blood, collected in a trial of Ad26.COV2.S vaccine versus placebo. These receptors were collected from a person aged 18-65 years who received the Ad26.COV2.S COVID-19 vaccine or a placebo.

The rearrangement links TRBV6-5 to TRBJ2-7; unclear D gene. Trimming shortened V by 2 bases and J by 3 bases, and 14 bases separated the two germline ends. Looked up from germline, CDR1 is MNHEY and CDR2 is SVGAGI. This CDR3 region has 15 residues. The CDR3: CASSYRDAGSYEQYF. The CDR3 DNA follows: TGTGCCAGCAGTTACAGGGATGCCGGCAGCTACGAGCAGTACTTC.

This sequence joins TRBV3-1 (or the pseudogene TRBV3-2) and TRBJ1-2; perhaps TRBD1 as D (5 bases). CDR1 and CDR2 (germline): LGHDT, YNNKEL (reference sequence). V gave up 5 bases and J gave up 10 bases, with 14 bases separating them. This CDR3 spans 12 amino acids. In nucleotides, the CDR3 is TGTGCCAGCAGCATCCGGACAAGCCACTACACCTTC. This encodes CASSIRTSHYTF.

The chain carries TRBV6-6 and TRBJ1-6; the D gene is possibly TRBD1 (5 bases). Between the trimmed V and J ends, which lost 6 bases and 11 bases, there was a span of 14 bases. The CDR3 covers 13 residues. In germline, CDR1 is MNHNY, CDR2 SVGAGI (reference sequence). Here the CDR3 DNA reads TGTGCCAGCAGCCGGGGGGGGTGGGCACCCCTCCACTTT. Translated, it gives CASSRGGWAPLHF.

The chain employs TRBV24-1 and TRBJ2-7; 8 bases match TRBD2. The V and J ends lost 3 bases and 2 bases, in that order; junction bases with no gene match: 2. Per germline, CDR1 KGHDR and CDR2 SFDVKD. The length of the CDR3 is 14 residues. CDR3 DNA sequence: TGTGCCACCAGTGATACCGGGAGGGCCTACGAGCAGTACTTC. This translates into CATSDTGRAYEQYF.

The CDR3 nucleotides are TGTGCCAGCAGTTACACCCCCGGTAAAGGCTATGGCTACACCTTC. This encodes CASSYTPGKGYGYTF. The chain uses TRBV6-2 or TRBV6-3 and TRBJ1-2; no clear D gene. Germline CDR1 is MNHEY and CDR2 is SVGEGT. Trimming took 2 bases from V and 4 from J, leaving 14 bases between them. The CDR3 covers 15 residues.

The J gene is TRBJ1-2, the V gene TRBV7-6; no firm D call. The CDR3 is made up of 13 amino acids. Germline values: CDR1 SGHVS, CDR2 FNYEAQ. Trimming cost V 4 bases and J 4 bases, with 10 bases left between them. CDR3 DNA sequence: TGTGCCAGCAGCTCGGGCTCATCCTATGGCTACACCTTC. This translates into CASSSGSSYGYTF.

The J gene is TRBJ2-5, the V gene TRBV5-1; a possible D gene is TRBD1 (5 bases). V was shortened by 0 bases and J by 5 bases, with 8 bases between the two germline ends. The CDR3 consists of 13 residues. The germline gives CDR1 SGHRS, CDR2 YFSETQ. The CDR3 protein is CASSLARVETQYF. CDR3 DNA sequence: TGCGCCAGCAGCTTGGCCAGGGTGGAGACCCAGTACTTC.

This sequence joins TRBV30 and TRBJ1-2; 8 nucleotides agree with TRBD1. This CDR3 spans 13 amino acids. V was pared by 8 bases and J by 7 bases, with 12 bases of the junction left unmatched. Germline assignment: CDR1 GTSNPN and CDR2 SVGIG (reference sequence). In DNA form, the CDR3 reads TGTGCCGGGGGGCCAGGGGGCAGGGTTGGCTACACCTTC. This codes for CAGGPGGRVGYTF.

This clone has a single count. The CDR3 sequence: CAIRGGAGGNYEQYF. CDR3 DNA: TGTGCCATCAGGGGCGGAGCGGGGGGTAACTACGAGCAGTACTTC. The rearrangement joins TRBV10-3 to TRBJ2-7, with 9 nucleotides matching TRBD2. Trimming took 6 bases from V and 3 from J; bases not matched to a gene: 9. This CDR3 spans 15 amino acids. Germline-derived CDR1 and CDR2 are ENHRY and SYGVKD.

This rearrangement joins TRBV10-2 to TRBJ2-5; D might be TRBD1 (6 bases). Deletions cut 3 bases from V and 1 base from J, with 12 bases between. Germline-derived CDR1 and CDR2 are WSHSY and SAAADI. This CDR3 region has 15 residues. The CDR3 DNA reads as TGCGCCAGCAGTGATGCACAGGGCTCCCAAGAGACCCAGTACTTC. As protein: CASSDAQGSQETQYF.

The chain has TRBV15 and TRBJ1-4; D not certain. Trimming removed 4 bases from V and 0 bases from J, with 9 bases in between. CDR1 is LNHNV and CDR2 is YYDKDF in the germline V gene (reference sequence). The CDR3 has 15 residues. The DNA of the CDR3 is TGTGCCACCAGCATTAGTGGCTCAACTAATGAAAAACTGTTTTTT. Its protein product is CATSISGSTNEKLFF. The full variable domain, rest sourced from reference TRBV15 and TRBJ1-4, is DAMVIQNPRYQVTQFGKPVTLSCSQTLNHNVMYWYQQKSSQAPKLLFHYYDKDFNNEADTPDNFQSRRPNTSFCFLDIRSPGLGDTAMYLCATSISGSTNEKLFFGSGTQLSVL.

This rearrangement joins TRBV6-5 to TRBJ1-2; D ambiguous. Per germline, CDR1 MNHEY and CDR2 SVGAGI. Between the trimmed V and J ends, which lost 5 bases and 4 bases, there was a span of 8 bases. The length of the CDR3 is 12 residues. CDR3 coding DNA: TGTGCCAGCAGTCCCGGGAGCTATGGCTACACCTTC. The encoded protein is CASSPGSYGYTF.

The chain recombines TRBV24-1 with TRBJ2-7; D is uncertain. This CDR3 contains 17 residues. V lost 3 bases and J lost 2, with 19 bases in between. Germline CDR1 is KGHDR and CDR2 is SFDVKD. The CDR3 nucleotides read TGTGCCACCAGTGATCCGCCACACGAGGCCCATGCCTACGAGCAGTACTTC. Translated, it gives CATSDPPHEAHAYEQYF.

The chain joins TRBV28 to TRBJ2-3; D is possibly TRBD1 or TRBD2 (5 bases each). This CDR3 is built from 15 residues. The germline gives CDR1 MDHEN, CDR2 SYDVKM. Between the trimmed V and J ends, which lost 3 bases and 0 bases, there was a span of 10 bases. CDR3 sequence: CASSFSWGSTDTQYF. The CDR3 nucleotides read TGTGCCAGCAGTTTCTCCTGGGGGAGCACAGATACGCAGTATTTT.

This clone was counted only a few times. The rearrangement uses TRBV7-9 and TRBJ2-7; TRBD2 agrees at 15 bases. The CDR3 is made up of 17 amino acids. Germline V gives CDR1 SEHNR, CDR2 FQNEAQ (reference sequence). The junction had 13 bases not matched to a gene; V was cut back by 4 bases and J by 9 bases. The CDR3 reads CASSWEGLAGGLRVQYF. The CDR3 DNA sequence: TGTGCCAGCAGCTGGGAGGGACTAGCGGGAGGCCTACGCGTGCAGTACTTC.

The gene calls are TRBV14 and TRBJ1-6, with D tentatively TRBD1 (5 bases). The CDR3 consists of 18 residues. Germline values: CDR1 SGHDN, CDR2 FVKESK. The germline V and J ends were trimmed by 5 bases and 0 bases, with 17 bases remaining between them. The CDR3 loop reads CASSKSTGRSSYNSPLHF. The CDR3, as DNA: TGTGCCAGCAGCAAATCCACAGGTCGAAGCTCCTATAATTCACCCCTCCACTTT.

The J gene is TRBJ1-2, the V gene TRBV12-3 or TRBV12-4, with 8 bases fitting TRBD1. The CDR3 consists of 13 residues. Losses at the gene ends were 7 bases for V and 4 bases for J; bases not matched to a gene: 5. DNA for the CDR3: TGTGCCAGCACCCTCGGGACAGGCTATGGCTACACCTTC. Translation gives CASTLGTGYGYTF.

The rearrangement links TRBV30 to TRBJ1-1; D may be TRBD1 (5 bases). V was shortened by 2 bases and J by 11 bases, with 18 bases between the two germline ends. Germline loops: CDR1 GTSNPN, CDR2 SVGIG (reference sequence). This CDR3 is 13 amino acids long. Here the CDR3 reads CAWSPSGTVVAFF. DNA for the CDR3: TGTGCCTGGAGTCCCTCCGGGACTGTGGTTGCTTTCTTT.

This clone was detected once. The gene calls are TRBV19 and TRBJ2-1, with D tentatively TRBD2 (5 bases). V lost 5 bases, J lost 3 bases, and 11 bases lay in between. The germline V gene encodes CDR1 LNHDA and CDR2 SQIVND (reference sequence). The CDR3 length is 14 residues. The CDR3 region has the DNA TGTGCCAGTAGTTCGGGGTGGGGCTACAATGAGCAGTTCTTC. Protein: CASSSGWGYNEQFF.

The chain couples TRBV18 to TRBJ1-6, with 7 positions matching TRBD1. CDR1 is KGHSH, CDR2 LQKENI, per germline. The CDR3 is 16 residues long. Trimming cost V 1 base and J 6 bases; bases outside gene matches: 6. The CDR3 DNA reads TGTGCCAGCTCACCACAGGGGGCCAGTGGTAATTCACCCCTCCACTTT. Residues: CASSPQGASGNSPLHF.

The CDR3 DNA sequence: TGTGCCAGCAGTCCCACAACAGGTCTAAGCAACCTCTATGGCTACACCTTC. It encodes CASSPTTGLSNLYGYTF. The chain links TRBV6-4 to TRBJ1-2, with D tentatively TRBD1 (5 bases). CDR3 length: 17 amino acids. Trimming shortened V by 5 bases and J by 4 bases, and 23 bases separated the two germline ends. CDR1 and CDR2 (germline): MRHNA, SNTAGT.